Sequencing of this TCR beta chain was carried out in a study of CXCR3 chemokines and chemotherapy response in bladder cancer (dated by TCRdb to 2021 to 2024). In the study overall: Whether chemotherapy response in human bladder cancer was predicted by intratumoral CXCR3 chemokine system activity was examined in the study.

Library generation was performed with PCR. TCRdb lists the instrument as Illumina HiSeq 2500. Through fastp at Q25 and MiXCR, TCRdb rebuilt clones from the public reads, retaining in-frame beta chains. Identical CDR3 protein sequences are pooled into one entry, listed with their most common genes and DNA. In all, the sample holds approximately 12,000 distinct CDR3 sequences, and about an eighth of those were seen once. The top ten hold roughly a quarter of the sample. Spanning cysteine to phenylalanine, the CDR3 consists of 14 amino acids. The sequence is cut down to CDR3 DNA, 42 bases in frame from base 1. V trim: 10 bases; J trim: 2 bases; unmatched bases: 9. The germline V gene provides CDR1 MNHEY and CDR2 SVGAGI. This clonotype was seen ten or more times. The target of this receptor is not known. Base qualities were left out, and no much larger clone turns up one base away.

The clonotype was recovered from a human donor with bladder cancer that did not respond to neoadjuvant chemotherapy. Collection took place from a patient whose treatment included neoadjuvant chemotherapy. The chain is assembled from TRBV6-5 and TRBJ2-3, with 7 bases matching TRBD1. The CDR3 sequence is CATKGTAYTDTQYF. The DNA reads TGTGCCACCAAAGGGACAGCTTACACAGATACGCAGTATTTT.